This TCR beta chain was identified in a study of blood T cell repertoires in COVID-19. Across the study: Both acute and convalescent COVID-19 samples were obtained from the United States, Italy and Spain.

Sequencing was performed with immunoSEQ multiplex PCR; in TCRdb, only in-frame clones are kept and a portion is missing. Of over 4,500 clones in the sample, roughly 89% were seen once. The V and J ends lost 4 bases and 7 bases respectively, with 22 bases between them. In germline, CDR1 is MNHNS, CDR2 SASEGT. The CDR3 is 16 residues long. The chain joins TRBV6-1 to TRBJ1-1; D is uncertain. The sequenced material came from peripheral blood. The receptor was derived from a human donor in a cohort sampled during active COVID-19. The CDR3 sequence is CASSAETFHPLIEAFF. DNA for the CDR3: TGTGCCAGCAGTGCAGAGACATTCCATCCCCTTATTGAAGCTTTCTTT.